The 21 T cell receptor beta chains presented below share a single source sample, sequenced in a study of PD-1 blockade in classical Hodgkin lymphoma. The assay was immunoSEQ multiplex PCR, and TCRdb's table has in-frame clones only and misses some. The sample shows about 1,900 clones, just under 85% of them seen only once. Exposure to brentuximab vedotin varied, and each patient had relapsed following autologous stem cell transplantation. Magnetic depletion of non-target cells from thawed PBMCs yielded purified CD8+ T cells. This specimen consisted of CD8+ T cells from blood, obtained at baseline. Receptors were obtained from a human donor with classical Hodgkin lymphoma.

The chain employs TRBV4-3 and TRBJ1-1; D unclear. The V gene's germline CDR1 is LGHNA and CDR2 YSLEER. Trimming cost V 3 bases and J 3 bases, with 14 bases left between them. This CDR3 is built from 15 residues. CDR3 in amino acids: CASSQGWGQHTEAFF. The CDR3 nucleotides are TGCGCCAGCAGCCAGGGTTGGGGTCAGCACACTGAAGCTTTCTTT.

J is TRBJ1-1 and V is TRBV12-5; D not certain. The CDR3 contains 16 residues. With 1 base removed from V and 5 bases from J, the gap between germline ends came to 17 bases. The germline V gene has CDR1 LGHNT and CDR2 FRNRAP. The CDR3 nucleotides read TGTGCTAGTGGTTTGGATCCCCGGAATGGCTGGACTGAAGCTTTCTTT. Its translation is CASGLDPRNGWTEAFF. Drawing the rest from reference TRBV12-5 and TRBJ1-1, the complete variable domain is DARVTQTPRHKVTEMGQEVTMRCQPILGHNTVFWYRQTMMQGLELLAYFRNRAPLDDSGMPKDRFSAEMPDATLATLKIQPSEPRDSAVYFCASGLDPRNGWTEAFFGQGTRLTVV.

The V and J genes are TRBV9 and TRBJ2-7, with D maybe TRBD2 (5 bases). Germline assignment: CDR1 SGDLS and CDR2 YYNGEE. The CDR3 totals 13 residues. The ends were cut back, 4 bases at V and 0 bases at J, with 8 bases in the middle. The CDR3 is CASSPRDSYEQYF. For the CDR3, the DNA is TGTGCCAGCAGCCCTCGGGACTCCTACGAGCAGTACTTC.

This rearrangement joins TRBV5-6 to TRBJ1-3; D may be TRBD1 (5 bases). The CDR3 has 13 residues. CDR1 is SGHDT and CDR2 is YYEEEE in the germline V gene. Trimming removed 4 bases at V and 1 base at J, with 6 bases between. In DNA, the CDR3 is TGTGCCAGCAGCCCAGGGTCTGGAAACACCATATATTTT. Residues: CASSPGSGNTIYF.

The V gene is TRBV5-6, the J gene TRBJ1-2; weak D call: TRBD1 (5 bases). Trimming took off 1 base at V and 3 bases at J, with 7 bases between the two ends. From germline, CDR1 is SGHDT and CDR2 YYEEEE. The CDR3 contains 13 residues. The CDR3 reads CASSLRGYYGYTF. In nucleotides, the CDR3 is TGTGCCAGCAGCTTGAGGGGATACTATGGCTACACCTTC. The complete variable domain, with remaining parts taken from reference TRBV5-6 and TRBJ1-2, reads DAGVTQSPTHLIKTRGQQVTLRCSPKSGHDTVSWYQQALGQGPQFIFQYYEEEERQRGNFPDRFSGHQFPNYSSELNVNALLLGDSALYLCASSLRGYYGYTFGSGTRLTVV.

This CDR3 is CARRSGGETQYF. In nucleotides, the CDR3 is TGTGCCAGACGGAGCGGGGGAGAGACCCAGTACTTC. The rearrangement joins TRBV30 to TRBJ2-5, with 8 bases that match TRBD2. Per the germline V gene, CDR1 is GTSNPN and CDR2 is SVGIG (reference sequence). J was trimmed by 4 bases and V by 8 bases; bases with no gene match: 6. The CDR3 is made up of 12 amino acids.

The J gene is TRBJ1-2, the V gene TRBV19; no firm D call. CDR3 length: 14 amino acids. Trimming pared 2 bases from V and 3 bases from J, leaving 10 bases between. Germline CDR1 LNHDA, CDR2 SQIVND (reference sequence). CDR3 sequence: CASSILLSDYGYTF. The CDR3 DNA reads as TGTGCCAGTAGTATACTCCTAAGCGACTATGGCTACACCTTC.

The chain joins TRBV28 to TRBJ2-4; TRBD2 aligns across 8 bases. Gene TRBJ2-1 matches the end of the DNA better, so the J call may be wrong. The CDR3 extends over 14 amino acids. Germline V CDR1 and CDR2: MDHEN, SYDVKM. The CDR3 nucleotides are TGTGCCAGCAATCGACTAGCGAACTACAATGAGCAGTTCTTC. Protein: CASNRLANYNEQFF.

The chain has TRBV11-3 and TRBJ2-7; no reliable D call. This CDR3 spans 13 amino acids. Germline V gene sequence: CDR1 SGHNT, CDR2 YENEEA. The germline V and J ends were trimmed by 2 bases and 4 bases, with 9 bases remaining between them. The CDR3 bases are TGTGCCAGCAGCTTATACGGGCCTTACGAGCAGTACTTC. Translated, it gives CASSLYGPYEQYF.

This chain links TRBV5-1 with TRBJ1-1; a possible D gene is TRBD1 (5 bases). In germline, CDR1 is SGHRS, CDR2 YFSETQ. The CDR3 contains 15 residues. Trimming took off 4 bases at V and 3 bases at J, with 16 bases between the two ends. CDR3 nucleotide sequence: TGCGCCAGCAGCCCTCTCTGGGTAGGGGACACTGAAGCTTTCTTT. This translates into CASSPLWVGDTEAFF.

The rearrangement links TRBV9 to TRBJ2-1, with 9 bases fitting TRBD1. Germline V gene lookup returns CDR1 SGDLS and CDR2 YYNGEE. V shed 2 bases and J 6 bases; nucleotides not matched to a gene: 6. CDR3 length equals 15 residues. Here the CDR3 DNA reads TGTGCCAGCAGCGTTCGGGACAGGGTGTTCAATGAGCAGTTCTTC. Translating it yields CASSVRDRVFNEQFF.

The V and J genes are TRBV27 and TRBJ2-7; 11 bases fit TRBD2. The CDR3 contains 14 residues. Germline CDR1 and CDR2: MNHEY and SMNVEV (reference sequence). The J segment lost 2 bases and the V segment lost 6 bases, leaving 3 bases of the junction unmatched. The DNA of the CDR3 is TGTGCCAGCAGCTTAGCGGGAGGGCCCTACGAGCAGTACTTC. This codes for CASSLAGGPYEQYF.

V usage is TRBV4-3 and J usage is TRBJ1-2, with D possibly being TRBD1 (6 bases). Trimming took 2 bases from V and 4 from J, leaving 17 bases between them. The CDR3 spans 16 residues. Germline V gene sequence: CDR1 LGHNA, CDR2 YSLEER. DNA of the CDR3: TGCGCCAGCAGCCAAAAAACGGGGGGCTTGGGCTATGGCTACACCTTC. Translated: CASSQKTGGLGYGYTF.

This sequence joins TRBV7-6 and TRBJ2-1; 7 positions match TRBD2. V lost 3 bases to trimming and J lost 4 bases; unmatched junction nucleotides: 3. Germline values: CDR1 SGHVS, CDR2 FNYEAQ. The CDR3 covers 14 residues. As DNA, the CDR3 is TGTGCCAGCAGCTTGGCGGGAGCATACAATGAGCAGTTCTTC. Protein: CASSLAGAYNEQFF.

CDR3 in DNA: TGTGCCAGCAGCGGGGACAGGAACACTGAAGCTTTCTTT. This codes for CASSGDRNTEAFF. This chain joins TRBV9 and TRBJ1-1, with 7 bases lining up with TRBD1. The CDR3 totals 13 residues. V was clipped by 3 bases and J by 1 base; unmatched bases: 0. CDR1 and CDR2 from the germline V gene are SGDLS and YYNGEE. Based on the CDR3 plus reference TRBV9 and TRBJ1-1, the full variable domain is DSGVTQTPKHLITATGQRVTLRCSPRSGDLSVYWYQQSLDQGLQFLIQYYNGEERAKGNILERFSAQQFPDLHSELNLSSLELGDSALYFCASSGDRNTEAFFGQGTRLTVV.

The chain has TRBV6-6 and TRBJ1-2; TRBD1 might be the D (5 bases). The CDR3 length is 15 residues. Germline CDR1 and CDR2: MNHNY and SVGAGI (reference sequence). With 0 bases removed from V and 1 base from J, the gap between germline ends came to 9 bases. The CDR3 spells CASSYSPQGNYGYTF. The DNA for the CDR3 is TGTGCCAGCAGTTACTCTCCCCAGGGTAACTATGGCTACACCTTC.

V gene TRBV19 combines with J gene TRBJ2-7; D may be TRBD2 (6 bases). The CDR3 loop spans 13 amino acids. Germline CDR1 and CDR2: LNHDA and SQIVND (reference sequence). V dropped 5 bases and J dropped 3 bases, with 11 bases sitting between them. CDR3: CASSWSSGYEQYF. The CDR3 region has the DNA TGTGCCAGTAGTTGGAGTAGCGGCTACGAGCAGTACTTC.

Here the CDR3 DNA reads TGTGCCAGTAGTTGGGGGGCAGGTAGCTCCTACGAGCAGTACTTC. Its translation is CASSWGAGSSYEQYF. The chain couples TRBV19 to TRBJ2-7, with D possibly called TRBD1 or TRBD2 (6 bases each). The V and J ends lost 5 bases and 0 bases respectively, with 14 bases between them. The CDR3 spans 15 residues. The germline gives CDR1 LNHDA, CDR2 SQIVND (reference sequence).

Here the CDR3 reads CASSEYSEVDTQYF. CDR3 DNA: TGTGCCAGCAGTGAATATTCGGAGGTGGATACGCAGTATTTT. This sequence joins TRBV25-1 and TRBJ2-3; perhaps TRBD2 as D (5 bases). CDR1 MGHDK and CDR2 SYGVNS come from the germline V gene. The CDR3 length is 14 residues. The V end lost 0 bases, the J end lost 6 bases, and 10 bases lay between the germline ends.

This clone came up once. The V call is TRBV9, the J call TRBJ2-3; 7 positions match TRBD2. Losses at the gene ends were 6 bases for V and 1 base for J; bases not matched to a gene: 8. The germline gives CDR1 SGDLS, CDR2 YYNGEE. This CDR3 has 15 amino acids. The CDR3 DNA is TGTGCCAGCAACGAGCGGGACGATGGCACAGATACGCAGTATTTT. Residues: CASNERDDGTDTQYF.

This sequence joins TRBV19 and TRBJ1-2; D is unclear. This CDR3 is 14 amino acids long. V lost 11 bases, J lost 1 base, and 17 bases lay in between. Germline lookup yields CDR1 LNHDA and CDR2 SQIVND (reference sequence). CDR3 sequence (DNA): TGTGCCTCCGGGCGGACGGCGGTTAACTATGGCTACACCTTC. Amino acids: CASGRTAVNYGYTF.